The 14 T cell receptor beta chains below come from one sample, sequenced in a study of cytomegalovirus exposure and HLA in healthy donors (TCRdb year 2017). Libraries were prepared through the immunoSEQ multiplex PCR assay. TCRdb carries this immuneACCESS record with in-frame sequences only. Its versions omit some clonotypes, under half of them owing to an unresolved V gene in the studies checked, with the rest unexplained. The table for this sample lists about 71,000 clones; about 94% of them were counted only once. The top ten clonotypes cover roughly 1% of the sample. Material for sequencing was PBMCs. These receptors came from a woman under 30 in good health and CMV-seronegative.

The chain carries TRBV19 and TRBJ2-5; 13 nucleotides line up with TRBD2. The CDR3 totals 15 residues. The germline gives CDR1 LNHDA, CDR2 SQIVND (reference sequence). The ends lost 1 base at V and 4 bases at J; junction bases unmatched: 0. This CDR3 reads CASSIGLAGGETQYF. Here the CDR3 DNA reads TGTGCCAGTAGTATAGGACTAGCGGGAGGAGAGACCCAGTACTTC.

V is TRBV4-3 and J is TRBJ2-7; D call uncertain. The CDR3 loop spans 16 amino acids. Germline V gene lookup returns CDR1 LGHNA and CDR2 YSLEER. Trimming took 4 bases from V and 2 from J, leaving 18 bases between them. The CDR3 coding sequence is TGCGCCAGCAGCCCAGAAGCAGGCTCCTTGGCCTACGAGCAGTACTTC. As protein: CASSPEAGSLAYEQYF.

The chain combines TRBV9 with TRBJ2-3, with 11 nucleotides matching TRBD2. The CDR3 is 19 residues long. The germline gives CDR1 SGDLS, CDR2 YYNGEE. V shed 2 bases and J 1 base; nucleotides not matched to a gene: 12. CDR3 loop: CASSVRVAGGPVGTDTQYF. CDR3 bases: TGTGCCAGCAGCGTGCGGGTAGCGGGGGGGCCGGTAGGCACAGATACGCAGTATTTT.

The chain has TRBV6-1 and TRBJ1-2; D may be TRBD1 (6 bases). CDR1 is MNHNS, CDR2 SASEGT, per germline. V shed 1 base and J shed 6 bases, with 15 bases lying between them. The CDR3 runs to 15 residues. CDR3 amino acids: CASSEGQGQTNGYTF. The CDR3, as DNA: TGTGCCAGCAGTGAAGGGCAGGGACAAACGAATGGCTACACCTTC.

The J gene is TRBJ2-2, the V gene TRBV5-1, with D maybe TRBD2 (6 bases). The length of the CDR3 is 15 residues. CDR1 is SGHRS, CDR2 YFSETQ, per germline. V lost 7 bases and J 6 bases, leaving 19 bases between the germline ends. CDR3 sequence reads: CASGAGGEAAGELFF. The CDR3 nucleotides read TGCGCCAGCGGGGCCGGCGGGGAGGCTGCCGGGGAGCTGTTTTTT.

The V gene is TRBV11-1, the J gene TRBJ2-1; a possible D gene is TRBD1 (6 bases). The germline CDR1 and CDR2 sequences are SGHAT and FQDESV (reference sequence). V lost 1 base and J lost 6, with 7 bases in between. This CDR3 has 13 amino acids. The CDR3 nucleotides read TGTGCCAGCAGCTTAGGGGGGCCCAATGAGCAGTTCTTC. It encodes CASSLGGPNEQFF.

The rearrangement uses TRBV9 and TRBJ2-5; possible D gene TRBD1, 6 bases. The V and J ends lost 4 bases and 2 bases respectively, with 15 bases between them. The CDR3 is made up of 15 amino acids. Germline V gene lookup returns CDR1 SGDLS and CDR2 YYNGEE. CDR3 sequence (DNA): TGTGCCAGCAGCTCCACAGGGTTGGGACAAGAGACCCAGTACTTC. Translating it yields CASSSTGLGQETQYF.

The chain combines TRBV14 with TRBJ1-4; unclear D gene. The CDR3 consists of 13 residues. V lost 2 bases and J lost 8, with 9 bases in between. Germline V gene sequence: CDR1 SGHDN, CDR2 FVKESK. DNA for the CDR3: TGTGCCAGCAGCCAATTCGGGAAGGAAAAACTGTTTTTT. Protein sequence: CASSQFGKEKLFF.

V is TRBV27 and J is TRBJ2-5, with 7 bases matching TRBD1. The V and J ends lost 8 bases and 0 bases, in that order; junction bases with no gene match: 0. Germline assignment: CDR1 MNHEY and CDR2 SMNVEV (reference sequence). This CDR3 region has 12 residues. The CDR3 DNA reads TGTGCCAGCGGGACAGACCAAGAGACCCAGTACTTC. This encodes CASGTDQETQYF.

In DNA form, the CDR3 reads TGTGCCAGCAGCTTGTACGGGCAGGGTAATCAGCCCCAGCATTTT. Amino acids: CASSLYGQGNQPQHF. The chain employs TRBV5-8 and TRBJ1-5; weak D call: TRBD1 (5 bases). With 1 base removed from V and 4 bases from J, the gap between germline ends came to 12 bases. Germline loops: CDR1 SGHTS, CDR2 YDEGEE. This CDR3 region has 15 residues.

A single count supports this clone. This chain uses TRBV5-1 with TRBJ1-2, with a possible D match to TRBD1 (5 bases). Trimming shortened V by 4 bases and J by 8 bases, and 12 bases separated the two germline ends. From germline, CDR1 is SGHRS and CDR2 YFSETQ. This CDR3 is 12 amino acids long. This CDR3 reads CASSHDRRGYTF. DNA for the CDR3: TGCGCCAGCAGCCACGACAGACGGGGCTACACCTTC.

The rearrangement links TRBV28 to TRBJ1-2, with D hard to call. The ends were cut back, 4 bases at V and 5 bases at J, with 11 bases in the middle. In germline, CDR1 is MDHEN, CDR2 SYDVKM. There are 13 residues in the CDR3. In nucleotides, the CDR3 is TGTGCCAGCAGTTCGCGGTTTCTATATGGCTACACCTTC. It yields the protein CASSSRFLYGYTF.

A single count supports this clone. V gene TRBV11-3 combines with J gene TRBJ1-2; 7 bases match TRBD1. The J segment lost 1 base and the V segment lost 7 bases, leaving 6 bases of the junction unmatched. The CDR3 is 14 residues long. The germline gives CDR1 SGHNT, CDR2 YENEEA. Here the CDR3 reads CASIDRVSNYGYTF. In DNA, the CDR3 is TGTGCCAGCATCGACAGGGTGAGTAACTATGGCTACACCTTC.

This chain joins TRBV29-1 and TRBJ2-3, with D unclear. Trimming cost V 7 bases and J 0 bases, with 14 bases left between them. Germline values: CDR1 SQVTM, CDR2 ANQGSEA. CDR3 length: 14 residues. CDR3: CSACILSSTDTQYF. CDR3 bases: TGCAGCGCCTGTATTCTGTCTAGCACAGATACGCAGTATTTT.